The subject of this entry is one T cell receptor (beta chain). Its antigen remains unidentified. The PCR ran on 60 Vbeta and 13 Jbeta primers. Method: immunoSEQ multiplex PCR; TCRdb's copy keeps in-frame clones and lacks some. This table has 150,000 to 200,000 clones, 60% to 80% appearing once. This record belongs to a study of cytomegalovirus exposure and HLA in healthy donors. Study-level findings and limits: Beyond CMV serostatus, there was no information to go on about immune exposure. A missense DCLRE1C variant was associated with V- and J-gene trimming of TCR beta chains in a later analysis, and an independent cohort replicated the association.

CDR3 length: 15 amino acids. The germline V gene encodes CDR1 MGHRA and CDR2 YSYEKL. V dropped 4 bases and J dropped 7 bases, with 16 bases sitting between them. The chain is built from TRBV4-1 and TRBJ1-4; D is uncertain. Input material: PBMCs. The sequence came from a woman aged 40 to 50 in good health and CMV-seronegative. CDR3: CASSPRTGGGEKLFF. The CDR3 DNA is TGCGCCAGCAGCCCCCGGACGGGCGGAGGTGAAAAACTGTTTTTT.